This T cell receptor beta chain stems from a study of T cells in Graves' hyperthyroidism and ophthalmopathy. Study-wide results and caveats: Researchers report that a 13 V-J model separated ophthalmopathy from stable hyperthyroidism. Prediction of ophthalmopathy progression came a median around 6.1 months pre-onset.

RNA transcripts provided the source from which TCR beta CDR3 regions were amplified. Researchers ran a first-round RT-PCR on the TCR CDR3 using the HTBI primer set. Each CDR3 protein is one row after TCRdb ran MiXCR on the multiplex PCR reads. The data hold roughly 570,000 distinct CDR3 sequences, with about 43% observed a single time. Researchers barred patients who had uncontrolled infection, other autoimmune disease, pregnancy or lactation. Each diagnosis was grounded in clinical symptoms, serum thyroxine and TRAb, thyroid ultrasound, and orbital computed tomography. To note about this clonotype: Its antigen remains unidentified.

The CDR3 covers 14 residues. V lost 3 bases, J lost 4 bases, and 3 bases stayed unmatched. Germline CDR1 LNHDA, CDR2 SQIVND (reference sequence). The chain employs TRBV19 and TRBJ2-3, with 8 positions matching TRBD2. Sequenced input: peripheral blood or thyroid tissue (not recorded which). The TCR originated in an adult woman with Graves' disease, either hyperthyroidism or ophthalmopathy (not recorded which). The CDR3 bases are TGTGCCAGTAGTATTGGACTAGCCCCAGATACGCAGTATTTT. Its translation is CASSIGLAPDTQYF.